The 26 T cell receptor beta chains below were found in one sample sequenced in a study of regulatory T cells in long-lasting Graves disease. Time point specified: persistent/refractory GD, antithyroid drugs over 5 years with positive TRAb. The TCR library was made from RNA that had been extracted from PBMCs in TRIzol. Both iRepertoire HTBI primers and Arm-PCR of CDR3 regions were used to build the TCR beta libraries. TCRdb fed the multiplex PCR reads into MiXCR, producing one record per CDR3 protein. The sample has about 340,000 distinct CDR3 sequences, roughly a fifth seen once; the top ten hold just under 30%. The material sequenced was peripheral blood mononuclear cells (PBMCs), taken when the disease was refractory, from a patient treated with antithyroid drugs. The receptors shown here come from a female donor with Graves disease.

CDR3 loop: CASSFGAAVNTEAFF. The CDR3 DNA sequence: TGTGCCAGCAGCTTTGGGGCCGCGGTGAACACTGAAGCTTTCTTT. This rearrangement joins TRBV7-9 to TRBJ1-1, with a possible D match to TRBD1 (5 bases). The CDR3 totals 15 residues. In germline, CDR1 is SEHNR, CDR2 FQNEAQ (reference sequence). The V end lost 3 bases, the J end lost 0 bases, and 11 bases lay between the germline ends.

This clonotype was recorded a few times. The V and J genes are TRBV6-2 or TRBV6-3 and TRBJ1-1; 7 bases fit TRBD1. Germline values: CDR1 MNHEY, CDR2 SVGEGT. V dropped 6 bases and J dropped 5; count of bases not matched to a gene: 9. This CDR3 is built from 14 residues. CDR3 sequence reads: CASREDRQVTEAFF. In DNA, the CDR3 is TGTGCCAGCAGGGAGGACAGGCAAGTGACTGAAGCTTTCTTT.

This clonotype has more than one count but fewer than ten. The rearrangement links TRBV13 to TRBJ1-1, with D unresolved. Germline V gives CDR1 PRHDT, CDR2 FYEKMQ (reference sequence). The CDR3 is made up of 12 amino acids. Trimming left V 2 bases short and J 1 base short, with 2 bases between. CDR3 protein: CASSLPNTEAFF. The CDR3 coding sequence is TGTGCCAGCAGCTTACCGAACACTGAAGCTTTCTTT.

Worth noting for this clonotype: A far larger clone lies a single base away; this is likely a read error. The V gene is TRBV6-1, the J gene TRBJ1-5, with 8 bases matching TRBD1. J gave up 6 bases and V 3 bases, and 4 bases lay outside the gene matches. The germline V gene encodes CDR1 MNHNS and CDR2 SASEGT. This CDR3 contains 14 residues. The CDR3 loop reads CASSDSDRAQPQHF. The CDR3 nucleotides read TGTGCCAGCAGTGATTCGGACAGGGCTCAGCCCCAGCATTTT.

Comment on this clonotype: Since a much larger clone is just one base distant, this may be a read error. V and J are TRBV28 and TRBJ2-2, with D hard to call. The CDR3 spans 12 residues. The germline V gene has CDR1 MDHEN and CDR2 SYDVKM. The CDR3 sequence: CAGSSHTGELFF. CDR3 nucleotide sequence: TGTGCCGGCAGTTCCCACACCGGGGAGCTGTTTTTT.

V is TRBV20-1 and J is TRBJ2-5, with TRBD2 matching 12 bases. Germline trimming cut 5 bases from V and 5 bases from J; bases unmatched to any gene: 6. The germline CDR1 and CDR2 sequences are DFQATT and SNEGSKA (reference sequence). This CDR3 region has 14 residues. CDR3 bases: TGCAGTGCTGGGCCTAGCGGGAGGGTGGAGACCCAGTACTTC. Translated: CSAGPSGRVETQYF.

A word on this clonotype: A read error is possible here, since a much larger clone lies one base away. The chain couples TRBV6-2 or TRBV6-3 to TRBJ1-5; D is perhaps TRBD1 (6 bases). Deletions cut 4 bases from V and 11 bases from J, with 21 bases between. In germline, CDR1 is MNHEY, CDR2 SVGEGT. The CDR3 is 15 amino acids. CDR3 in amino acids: CASSSTGTASYTQHF. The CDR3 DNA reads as TGTGCCAGCAGTTCAACAGGGACGGCCTCCTACACCCAGCATTTT.

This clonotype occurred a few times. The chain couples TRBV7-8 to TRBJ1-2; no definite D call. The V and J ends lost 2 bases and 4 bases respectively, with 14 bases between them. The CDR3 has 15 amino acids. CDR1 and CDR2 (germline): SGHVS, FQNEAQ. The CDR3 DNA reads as TGTGCCAGCAGCTTAAGCCGGGCCTCTTCCTATGGCTACACCTTC. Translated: CASSLSRASSYGYTF.

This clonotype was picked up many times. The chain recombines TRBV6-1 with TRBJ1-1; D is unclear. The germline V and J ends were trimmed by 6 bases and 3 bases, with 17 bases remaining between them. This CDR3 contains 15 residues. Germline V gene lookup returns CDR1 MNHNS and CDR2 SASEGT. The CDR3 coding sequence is TGTGCCAGCAGCTCCCCAAATGGACTCTACACTGAAGCTTTCTTT. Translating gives CASSSPNGLYTEAFF.

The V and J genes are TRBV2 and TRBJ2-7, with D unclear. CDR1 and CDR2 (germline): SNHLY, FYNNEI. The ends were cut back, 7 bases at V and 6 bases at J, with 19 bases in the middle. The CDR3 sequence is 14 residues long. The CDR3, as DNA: TGTGCCAGCACGTTAGACGGGTTGAATCTCGAGCAGTACTTC. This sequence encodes CASTLDGLNLEQYF.

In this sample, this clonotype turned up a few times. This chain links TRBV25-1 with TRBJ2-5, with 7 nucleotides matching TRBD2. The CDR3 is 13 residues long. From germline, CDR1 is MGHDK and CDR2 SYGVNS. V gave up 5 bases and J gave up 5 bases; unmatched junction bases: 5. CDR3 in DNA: TGTGCCAGCAGTCCTAGCGGTGTGGAGACCCAGTACTTC. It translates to CASSPSGVETQYF.

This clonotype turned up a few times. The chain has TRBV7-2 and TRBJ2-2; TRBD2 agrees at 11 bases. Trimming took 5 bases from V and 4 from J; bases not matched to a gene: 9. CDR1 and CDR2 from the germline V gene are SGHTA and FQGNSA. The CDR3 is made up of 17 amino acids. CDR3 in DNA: TGTGCCAGCAGCCCCGTGGCTAGCGGGGGGTTCACCGGGGAGCTGTTTTTT. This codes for CASSPVASGGFTGELFF. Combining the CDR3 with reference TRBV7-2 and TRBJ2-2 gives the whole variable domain GAGVSQSPSNKVTEKGKDVELRCDPISGHTALYWYRQSLGQGLEFLIYFQGNSAPDKSGLPSDRFSAERTGGSVSTLTIQRTQQEDSAVYLCASSPVASGGFTGELFFGEGSRLTVL.

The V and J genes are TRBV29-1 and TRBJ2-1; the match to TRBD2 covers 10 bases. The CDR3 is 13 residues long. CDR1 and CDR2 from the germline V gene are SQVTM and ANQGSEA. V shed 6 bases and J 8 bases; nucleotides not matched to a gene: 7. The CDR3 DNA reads TGCAGCGTGGGTAGCGGGGGGTTGGATGAGCAGTTCTTC. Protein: CSVGSGGLDEQFF.

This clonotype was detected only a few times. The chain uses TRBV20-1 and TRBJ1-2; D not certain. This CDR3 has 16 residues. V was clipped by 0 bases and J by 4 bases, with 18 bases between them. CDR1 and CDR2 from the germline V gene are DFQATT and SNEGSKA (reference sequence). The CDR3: CSAREDGPPPFYGYTF. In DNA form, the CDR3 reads TGCAGTGCTAGAGAGGACGGACCCCCCCCTTTCTATGGCTACACCTTC.

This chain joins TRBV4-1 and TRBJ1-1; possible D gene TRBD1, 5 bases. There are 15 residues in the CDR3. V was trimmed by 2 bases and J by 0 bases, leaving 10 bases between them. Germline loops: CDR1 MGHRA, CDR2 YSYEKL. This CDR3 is CASSQPIGVNTEAFF. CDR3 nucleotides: TGCGCCAGCAGCCAACCCATAGGGGTGAACACTGAAGCTTTCTTT.

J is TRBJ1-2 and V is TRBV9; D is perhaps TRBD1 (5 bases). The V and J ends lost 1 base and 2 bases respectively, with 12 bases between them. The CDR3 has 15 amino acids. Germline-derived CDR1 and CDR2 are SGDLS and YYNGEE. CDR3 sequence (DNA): TGTGCCAGCAGCGTATCCCTCGGGGGGAACTATGGCTACACCTTC. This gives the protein CASSVSLGGNYGYTF.

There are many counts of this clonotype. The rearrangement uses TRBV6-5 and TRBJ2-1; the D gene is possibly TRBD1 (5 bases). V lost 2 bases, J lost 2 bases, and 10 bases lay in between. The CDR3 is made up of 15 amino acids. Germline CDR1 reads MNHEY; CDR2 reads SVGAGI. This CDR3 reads CASSYGAGPYNEQFF. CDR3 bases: TGTGCCAGCAGTTACGGAGCAGGGCCCTACAATGAGCAGTTCTTC.

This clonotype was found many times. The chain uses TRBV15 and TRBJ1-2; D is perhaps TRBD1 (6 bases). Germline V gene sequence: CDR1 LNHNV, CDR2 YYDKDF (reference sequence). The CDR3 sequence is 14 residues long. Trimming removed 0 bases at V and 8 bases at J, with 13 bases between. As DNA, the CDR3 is TGTGCCACCAGCAGAGATCGAAACAGGGACGGCTACACCTTC. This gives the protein CATSRDRNRDGYTF.

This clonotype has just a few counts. CDR3 sequence (DNA): TGTGCCAGCAGTTACACAGGGGCAAGCTCCTACAATGAGCAGTTCTTC. Translation: CASSYTGASSYNEQFF. V is TRBV6-2 or TRBV6-3 and J is TRBJ2-1, with 7 bases fitting TRBD1. CDR1 is MNHEY and CDR2 is SVGEGT in the germline V gene. With V trimmed by 2 bases and J by 0 bases, 4 bases remained unmatched. This CDR3 is built from 16 residues.

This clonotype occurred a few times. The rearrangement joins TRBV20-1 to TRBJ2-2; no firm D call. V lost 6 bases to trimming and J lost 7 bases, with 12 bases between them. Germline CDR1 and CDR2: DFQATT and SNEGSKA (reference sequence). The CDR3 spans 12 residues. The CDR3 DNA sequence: TGCAGTGCCTCCAAAAGGGTCGGGGAGCTGTTTTTT. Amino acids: CSASKRVGELFF.

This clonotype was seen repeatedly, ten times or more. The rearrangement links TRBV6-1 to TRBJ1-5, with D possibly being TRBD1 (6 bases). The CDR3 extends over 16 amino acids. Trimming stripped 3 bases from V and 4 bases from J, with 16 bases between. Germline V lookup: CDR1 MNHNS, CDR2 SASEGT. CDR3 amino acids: CASSELFGGPNQPQHF. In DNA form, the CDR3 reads TGTGCCAGCAGTGAGCTGTTTGGGGGGCCGAATCAGCCCCAGCATTTT.

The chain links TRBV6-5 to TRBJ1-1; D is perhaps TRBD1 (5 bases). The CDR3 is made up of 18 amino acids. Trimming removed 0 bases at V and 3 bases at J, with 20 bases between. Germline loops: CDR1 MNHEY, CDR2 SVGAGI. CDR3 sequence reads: CASSYSWTLMGGDTEAFF. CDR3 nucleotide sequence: TGTGCCAGCAGTTACTCGTGGACTCTAATGGGGGGTGACACTGAAGCTTTCTTT.

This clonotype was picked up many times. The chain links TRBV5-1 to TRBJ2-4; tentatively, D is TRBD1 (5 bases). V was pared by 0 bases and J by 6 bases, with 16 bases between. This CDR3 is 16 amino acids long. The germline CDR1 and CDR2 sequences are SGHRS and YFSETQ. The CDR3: CASSLALGQGGNIQYF. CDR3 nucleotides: TGCGCCAGCAGCTTGGCCTTAGGGCAGGGTGGAAACATTCAGTACTTC.

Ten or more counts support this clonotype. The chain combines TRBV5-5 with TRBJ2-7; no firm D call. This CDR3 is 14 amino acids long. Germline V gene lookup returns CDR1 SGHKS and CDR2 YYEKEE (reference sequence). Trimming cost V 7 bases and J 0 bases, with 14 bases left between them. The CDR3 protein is CASGMHWGSYEQYF. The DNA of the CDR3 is TGTGCCAGCGGGATGCATTGGGGCTCCTACGAGCAGTACTTC.

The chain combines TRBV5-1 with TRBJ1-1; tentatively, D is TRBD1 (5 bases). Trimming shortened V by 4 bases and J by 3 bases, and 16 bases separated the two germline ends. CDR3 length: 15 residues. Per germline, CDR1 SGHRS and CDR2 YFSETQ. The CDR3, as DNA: TGCGCCAGCAGCCCAAAGGGGTTTTTGGACACTGAAGCTTTCTTT. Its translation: CASSPKGFLDTEAFF.

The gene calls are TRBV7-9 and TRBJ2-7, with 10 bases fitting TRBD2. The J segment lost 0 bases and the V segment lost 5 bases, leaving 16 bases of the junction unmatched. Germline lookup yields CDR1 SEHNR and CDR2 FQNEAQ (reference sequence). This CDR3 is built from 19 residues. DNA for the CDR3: TGTGCCAGCAGCGAACACCCGGGACTAGCGCGAATAAGCTCCTACGAGCAGTACTTC. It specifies CASSEHPGLARISSYEQYF.